This TCR beta chain was found in a study of cytomegalovirus exposure and HLA in healthy donors. Study findings and constraints: Sequences of the TCR beta chain were said to predict the HLA-A and HLA-B alleles of most subjects accurately. Looking again later, the authors saw that most CMV-associated TCR beta chains seemed HLA-restricted. It was reportedly the case that the classifier diagnosed cytomegalovirus status with high specificity and sensitivity. TCR beta chains associated with HLA were, in a later analysis, more clonally expanded than equally common others.

The CDR3 loop spans 16 amino acids. Looked up from germline, CDR1 is SGDLS and CDR2 is YYNGEE. V dropped 3 bases and J dropped 8; count of bases not matched to a gene: 11. The PCR had 60 Vbeta and 13 Jbeta primers. This table comes from immunoSEQ multiplex PCR, and its TCRdb copy is limited to in-frame clones, with some not included. The profile covers about 140,000 clones, with around 82% appearing a single time and about 2.4% taken by the ten largest. Comments on this clone: Its antigen is not identified.

This receptor was obtained from a man in his fifties in good health and CMV-seronegative. Input material: PBMCs. V gene TRBV9 combines with J gene TRBJ2-1, with 10 bases fitting TRBD2. The CDR3 DNA reads as TGTGCCAGCAGCGGCGGAGCGGGGGGGTTTATGGATGAGCAGTTCTTC. This encodes CASSGGAGGFMDEQFF.